A single sample gave rise to the 23 T cell receptor beta chains below, sequenced in a study of PD-L1 blockade in urothelial cancer. Time point indicated: pretreatment peripheral blood. Profiling relied on immunoSEQ multiplex PCR, and the TCRdb table lists in-frame clones only, not all of them. The sample lists 50,000 or so clones, roughly 86% occurring once. The sample here was PBMCs, taken around atezolizumab (anti-PD-L1) treatment. The receptors come from a man aged 55-75 years with urothelial cancer.

This chain links TRBV28 with TRBJ1-6; D is possibly TRBD1 (5 bases). The length of the CDR3 is 14 residues. CDR1 and CDR2 (germline): MDHEN, SYDVKM. Trimming removed 5 bases from V and 6 bases from J, with 11 bases in between. CDR3: CASSQGNVNSPLHF. The CDR3 DNA follows: TGTGCCAGCAGTCAGGGAAATGTTAATTCACCCCTCCACTTT.

The gene calls are TRBV5-4 and TRBJ2-5, with TRBD2 identical over 13 bases. CDR1 is SGHNT and CDR2 is YYREEE in the germline V gene (reference sequence). This CDR3 has 16 amino acids. With 2 bases clipped from V and 1 base from J, the junction kept 2 bases outside the gene matches. The CDR3 loop is CASSLGLAGVQETQYF. The CDR3 bases are TGTGCCAGCAGCTTAGGACTAGCGGGAGTCCAAGAGACCCAGTACTTC.

This sequence joins TRBV4-1 and TRBJ2-7; 11 bases are a match to TRBD1. The CDR3 loop spans 17 amino acids. The junction had 12 bases not matched to a gene; V was cut back by 3 bases and J by 5 bases. Looked up from germline, CDR1 is MGHRA and CDR2 is YSYEKL. The CDR3 sequence is CASSQSPFRDRGDEQYF. As DNA, the CDR3 is TGCGCCAGCAGCCAGAGCCCATTCCGGGACAGGGGGGACGAGCAGTACTTC.

V and J are TRBV7-3 and TRBJ1-6; D uncertain. Trimming cost V 4 bases and J 9 bases, with 10 bases left between them. The CDR3 covers 13 residues. In germline, CDR1 is SGHTA, CDR2 FQGTGA. The CDR3 sequence: CASSWQAGSPLHF. In nucleotides, the CDR3 is TGTGCCAGCAGCTGGCAGGCCGGTTCACCCCTCCACTTT.

The V gene is TRBV6-5, the J gene TRBJ2-4; D not certain. V was clipped by 6 bases and J by 0 bases, with 12 bases between them. Germline CDR1 and CDR2: MNHEY and SVGAGI. The CDR3 extends over 15 amino acids. In nucleotides, the CDR3 is TGTGCCAGCAGCACCACAAAGATAGCCAAAAACATTCAGTACTTC. This gives the protein CASSTTKIAKNIQYF.

The chain couples TRBV5-1 to TRBJ2-1, with 9 bases matching TRBD2. The CDR3 has 13 residues. Trimming removed 6 bases from V and 6 bases from J; junction bases left unmatched: 4. The germline gives CDR1 SGHRS, CDR2 YFSETQ. The CDR3: CASKLAGGNEQFF. Here the CDR3 DNA reads TGCGCCAGCAAACTAGCGGGCGGCAATGAGCAGTTCTTC.

This chain uses TRBV5-6 with TRBJ1-2, with 8 bases lining up with TRBD1. Germline loops: CDR1 SGHDT, CDR2 YYEEEE. V shed 3 bases and J 4 bases; nucleotides not matched to a gene: 2. The CDR3 runs 13 residues. In DNA, the CDR3 is TGTGCCAGCAGCTCGGGACAGGTCTATGGCTACACCTTC. As protein: CASSSGQVYGYTF. Filled out from reference TRBV5-6 and TRBJ1-2, the complete variable domain reads DAGVTQSPTHLIKTRGQQVTLRCSPKSGHDTVSWYQQALGQGPQFIFQYYEEEERQRGNFPDRFSGHQFPNYSSELNVNALLLGDSALYLCASSSGQVYGYTFGSGTRLTVV.

There are a few counts of this clone. V gene TRBV5-1 combines with J gene TRBJ2-3, with unresolved D. Germline values: CDR1 SGHRS, CDR2 YFSETQ. V was clipped by 5 bases and J by 5 bases, with 12 bases between them. The CDR3 totals 13 residues. The CDR3 here is CASSSGPEDTQYF. CDR3 DNA sequence: TGCGCCAGCAGTTCGGGTCCGGAAGATACGCAGTATTTT.

This clone was seen just once. The chain joins TRBV2 to TRBJ2-3; a possible D gene is TRBD1 (6 bases). Germline assignment: CDR1 SNHLY and CDR2 FYNNEI. Trimming left V 5 bases short and J 1 base short, with 13 bases between. The CDR3 has 15 amino acids. CDR3 protein: CASSLDRSGTDTQYF. As DNA, the CDR3 is TGTGCCAGCAGTCTCGACAGGTCGGGCACAGATACGCAGTATTTT.

The chain links TRBV5-1 to TRBJ2-3; 9 bases are shared with TRBD2. V lost 4 bases, J lost 6 bases, and 6 bases stayed unmatched. The CDR3 totals 14 residues. Germline assignment: CDR1 SGHRS and CDR2 YFSETQ. CDR3 in DNA: TGCGCCAGCAGCCTAAGGACTAGCGCTGATACGCAGTATTTT. It yields the protein CASSLRTSADTQYF.

The gene calls are TRBV12-5 and TRBJ2-3, with 11 bases fitting TRBD2. V shed 5 bases, J shed 0 bases, and the junction held 4 bases outside the gene matches. Germline V lookup: CDR1 LGHNT, CDR2 FRNRAP. The CDR3 covers 16 residues. The CDR3 DNA follows: TGTGCTAGTGGTCCCGGACTAGCGGGTAGCACAGATACGCAGTATTTT. It yields the protein CASGPGLAGSTDTQYF.

The V and J genes are TRBV5-6 and TRBJ2-5; D is undetermined. Germline CDR1 SGHDT, CDR2 YYEEEE. Trimming pared 0 bases from V and 2 bases from J, leaving 5 bases between. The CDR3 loop spans 13 amino acids. CDR3 nucleotides: TGTGCCAGCAGCTTGGGCCAGCAAGAGACCCAGTACTTC. Its protein is CASSLGQQETQYF.

V and J are TRBV5-5 and TRBJ1-3, with D possibly matching TRBD1 (5 bases). The CDR3 sequence is 12 residues long. The germline gives CDR1 SGHKS, CDR2 YYEKEE (reference sequence). With 1 base removed from V and 8 bases from J, the gap between germline ends came to 7 bases. The CDR3 reads CASSLRGDTIYF. The CDR3 DNA is TGTGCCAGCAGCTTGAGGGGTGACACCATATATTTT.

This clone has more than one count but fewer than ten. V is TRBV7-6 and J is TRBJ1-3; D unresolved. V gave up 4 bases and J gave up 5 bases, with 6 bases separating them. Germline V gene lookup returns CDR1 SGHVS and CDR2 FNYEAQ. The CDR3 covers 12 residues. The CDR3 DNA reads as TGTGCCAGCAGCTCGAGCAGAAACACCATATATTTT. It translates to CASSSSRNTIYF.

The chain uses TRBV4-1 and TRBJ1-1, with D possibly matching TRBD1 (6 bases). This CDR3 is built from 16 residues. V gave up 5 bases and J gave up 1 base, with 17 bases separating them. CDR1 is MGHRA, CDR2 YSYEKL, per germline. The CDR3 reads CASSFNAKGENTEAFF. The CDR3 DNA follows: TGCGCCAGCAGCTTTAATGCGAAGGGGGAGAACACTGAAGCTTTCTTT.

The V gene is TRBV2, the J gene TRBJ2-4; 7 nucleotides match TRBD1. CDR1 is SNHLY and CDR2 is FYNNEI in the germline V gene. V gave up 4 bases and J gave up 0 bases; unmatched junction bases: 15. The CDR3 runs 19 residues. The CDR3 sequence: CASSGPGQRDYLAKNIQYF. CDR3 coding DNA: TGTGCCAGCAGTGGGCCGGGACAGCGCGATTATCTAGCCAAAAACATTCAGTACTTC.

The chain employs TRBV30 and TRBJ2-1; no clear D gene. CDR3 size: 12 residues. Germline CDR1 GTSNPN, CDR2 SVGIG (reference sequence). The V and J ends lost 2 bases and 8 bases respectively, with 10 bases between them. The CDR3 loop reads CAWSTGRDEQFF. The DNA of the CDR3 is TGTGCCTGGAGTACGGGTCGGGATGAGCAGTTCTTC. The complete variable domain, with remaining parts taken from reference TRBV30 and TRBJ2-1, reads SQTIHQWPATLVQPVGSPLSLECTVEGTSNPNLYWYRQAAGRGLQLLFYSVGIGQISSEVPQNLSASRPQDRQFILSSKKLLLSDSGFYLCAWSTGRDEQFFGPGTRLTVL.

J is TRBJ1-6 and V is TRBV5-6, with D unresolved. Trimming stripped 2 bases from V and 6 bases from J, with 6 bases between. Germline V CDR1 and CDR2: SGHDT, YYEEEE. This CDR3 is built from 13 residues. In DNA, the CDR3 is TGTGCCAGCAGCTTTGGGAGTAATTCACCCCTCCACTTT. Its translation: CASSFGSNSPLHF.

The chain has TRBV5-1 and TRBJ1-1; TRBD1 might be the D (6 bases). The CDR3 covers 14 residues. The germline CDR1 and CDR2 sequences are SGHRS and YFSETQ. Trimming took 1 base from V and 1 from J, leaving 8 bases between them. CDR3 loop: CASSLTGTNTEAFF. CDR3 coding DNA: TGCGCCAGCAGCTTGACAGGGACGAACACTGAAGCTTTCTTT.

V usage is TRBV25-1 and J usage is TRBJ1-2, with D uncertain. The germline V gene has CDR1 MGHDK and CDR2 SYGVNS. V gave up 5 bases and J gave up 8 bases, with 12 bases separating them. There are 12 residues in the CDR3. The CDR3 loop reads CASSSHNTGYTF. CDR3 DNA: TGTGCCAGCAGTTCCCATAACACCGGCTACACCTTC.

The rearrangement joins TRBV6-5 to TRBJ1-2; D remains ambiguous. From germline, CDR1 is MNHEY and CDR2 SVGAGI. Trimming removed 7 bases at V and 2 bases at J, with 11 bases between. The CDR3 runs 13 residues. The chain's CDR3 is CASTRPGNYGYTF. In nucleotides, the CDR3 is TGTGCCAGCACTCGACCGGGAAACTATGGCTACACCTTC.

This chain joins TRBV10-3 and TRBJ2-5; 8 positions match TRBD2. The V and J ends lost 11 bases and 5 bases, in that order; junction bases with no gene match: 13. Germline V CDR1 and CDR2: ENHRY, SYGVKD. The CDR3 is 14 amino acids. The CDR3 bases are TGTGCCGCTAACGAACAAGGACTAGCTGAGACCCAGTACTTC. It yields the protein CAANEQGLAETQYF.

This chain connects TRBV6-5 to TRBJ1-6; 7 bases are a match to TRBD1. This CDR3 is 14 amino acids long. With V trimmed by 6 bases and J by 8 bases, 7 bases remained unmatched. Germline V gene lookup returns CDR1 MNHEY and CDR2 SVGAGI. In DNA form, the CDR3 reads TGTGCCAGCAGGGAAGGGGGCTTGTATTCACCCCTCCACTTT. Its protein is CASREGGLYSPLHF.